This T cell receptor (beta chain) was sequenced for a study of blood T cell repertoires in COVID-19. Study context: Samples taken during acute and convalescent COVID-19 were collected in the United States, Italy and Spain. Sources were T cells, B-cell-depleted T cells, or PBMCs; the material itself was cDNA or gDNA.

Study processing details: Scientists estimated how many nucleated cells there were by amplifying reference gene primers. This table comes from immunoSEQ multiplex PCR, and its TCRdb copy is limited to in-frame clones, with some not included. That table is the source of V, J and clone size, and D and trimming were worked out from the DNA. The table records around 380,000 clones, roughly 86% of them present only once. This clone was found once. The germline V gene encodes CDR1 SGHNT and CDR2 YYREEE (reference sequence). J was trimmed by 10 bases and V by 3 bases; bases with no gene match: 5. The CDR3 has 14 residues.

The V call is TRBV5-4, the J call TRBJ1-6; TRBD1 aligns across 9 bases. The receptor was isolated from a human donor with acute or convalescent COVID-19. The donor label of this sample is uncertain. The sample taken for sequencing was peripheral blood. The CDR3 reads CASSWDREGSPLHF. The CDR3 DNA is TGTGCCAGCAGCTGGGACAGGGAGGGATCACCCCTCCACTTT.